This note documents a single TCR beta chain sequence. Its specificity is not known. The CDR3 has 17 amino acids. J was trimmed by 1 base and V by 1 base; bases with no gene match: 8. In germline, CDR1 is MNHEY, CDR2 SMNVEV (reference sequence). The data derive from a study of cytomegalovirus exposure and HLA in healthy donors. Findings and limits, study-wide: On later analysis, the bulk of CMV-associated TCR beta chains appeared to be HLA-restricted. Analyses of presence/absence relied on an assumption of roughly uniform sequencing depth across donors.

The primer mix had 60 Vbeta and 13 Jbeta primers. The repertoire was sequenced with immunoSEQ multiplex PCR; TCRdb's copy has only in-frame clones and lacks some. The sample consists of under 200,000 clones, roughly 75% of them appearing once. The chain joins TRBV27 to TRBJ1-2; 8 nucleotides line up with TRBD1. The specimen sequenced was PBMCs. The origin of this receptor is a female donor in good health and CMV-seronegative. The CDR3 reads CASSLWGRGRGNYGYTF. The CDR3 DNA reads as TGTGCCAGCAGTTTATGGGGCAGGGGGCGGGGTAACTATGGCTACACCTTC.